This is a list of T cell receptor beta chains from one sample in a study of shared clonotypes between healthy human individuals. Profiling relied on immunoSEQ multiplex PCR, and the TCRdb table lists in-frame clones only, not all of them. The repertoire holds around 2.1 million clones, with 90% to 97% as singletons. Sequencing was carried out using naive CD4+ T cells sorted from blood. These receptors came from a man between 18 and 29 years old in good health. Each CDR3 is given with its conserved first and last residue. The order of the fields is V gene, J gene, clone size, CDR3 length, D gene, CDR3 protein, CDR3 DNA. The D gene is left open where the match is weak. Clone size is shown for a subset of rows, as once, few, many or a class of expanded clone.

TRBV5-8	TRBJ2-7	-	14	TRBD1	CASSLVQGAAEQYF	TGTGCCAGCAGCTTGGTTCAGGGGGCGGCAGAGCAGTACTTC
TRBV29-1	TRBJ2-7	-	13	TRBD2	CSVAPSGVGEQYF	TGCAGCGTTGCCCCTAGCGGGGTCGGCGAGCAGTACTTC
TRBV2	TRBJ1-5	few	12	-	CASSEGGVPQHF	TGTGCCAGCAGCGAGGGGGGGGTGCCCCAGCATTTT
TRBV2	TRBJ2-1	-	17	-	CASSASEHRVSYNEQFF	TGTGCCAGCAGCGCCAGCGAACACAGGGTCTCCTACAATGAGCAGTTCTTC
TRBV28	TRBJ1-1	-	13	TRBD1	CASSLDRGHKAFF	TGTGCCAGCAGTTTAGACAGGGGTCATAAAGCTTTCTTT
TRBV28	TRBJ1-1	few	14	-	CASSLSGGNTEAFF	TGTGCCAGCAGTTTATCGGGCGGGAACACTGAAGCTTTCTTT
TRBV11-2	TRBJ2-5	-	13	-	CASSSDRLETQYF	TGTGCCAGCAGCTCGGACAGACTAGAGACCCAGTACTTC
TRBV7-9	TRBJ2-1	-	15	TRBD2	CASRLGSGRWNEQFF	TGTGCCAGCCGCCTCGGTAGCGGGAGGTGGAATGAGCAGTTCTTC
TRBV5-1	TRBJ2-5	-	14	TRBD1	CASSYQDRGETQYF	TGCGCCAGCAGCTACCAGGACAGGGGAGAGACCCAGTACTTC
TRBV5-1	TRBJ2-7	once	16	TRBD2	CASSLDGSGSPYEQYF	TGCGCCAGCAGCTTGGACGGTAGCGGGAGTCCCTACGAGCAGTACTTC
TRBV18	TRBJ1-2	-	15	TRBD1	CASSPLDRGAYGYTF	TGTGCCAGCTCACCACTGGACAGGGGAGCCTATGGCTACACCTTC
TRBV7-8	TRBJ1-5	-	15	-	CASSLDARALGPQHF	TGTGCCAGCAGCTTAGACGCCAGGGCCTTAGGGCCCCAGCATTTT
TRBV7-2	TRBJ1-2	once	14	TRBD1	CASSTHRGNYGYTF	TGTGCCAGCAGTACCCACAGGGGGAACTATGGCTACACCTTC
TRBV18	TRBJ2-5	-	14	-	CASSPPGNQETQYF	TGTGCCAGCTCACCACCGGGTAACCAAGAGACCCAGTACTTC
TRBV5-4	TRBJ2-7	-	13	-	CASSGGLNYEQYF	TGTGCCAGCAGCGGGGGGTTGAACTACGAGCAGTACTTC
TRBV5-4	TRBJ1-1	-	14	-	CASSLPPPNTEAFF	TGTGCCAGCAGCTTGCCCCCACCGAACACTGAAGCTTTCTTT
TRBV6-6	TRBJ1-5	few	15	-	CASSYLGGGNQPQHF	TGTGCCAGCAGTTACTTGGGGGGTGGCAATCAGCCCCAGCATTTT
TRBV6-1	TRBJ2-3	-	15	-	CASSRDGTFTDTQYF	TGTGCCAGCAGTCGGGACGGTACCTTCACAGATACGCAGTATTTT
TRBV9	TRBJ2-2	-	15	-	CASSVGLGGTGELFF	TGTGCCAGCAGCGTAGGGCTCGGAGGGACCGGGGAGCTGTTTTTT
TRBV30	TRBJ1-2	-	16	TRBD1	CAWSADRGLLGYGYTF	TGTGCCTGGAGTGCTGACAGGGGTTTATTAGGCTATGGCTACACCTTC
TRBV5-6	TRBJ2-1	-	16	TRBD2	CASSTTGTSGLAEQFF	TGTGCCAGCAGCACCACCGGGACTAGCGGGCTCGCGGAGCAGTTCTTC
TRBV12-5	TRBJ2-7	-	18	TRBD2	CASGLRNHLAGATYEQYF	TGTGCTAGTGGCCTAAGGAACCATTTAGCGGGAGCAACCTACGAGCAGTACTTC
TRBV6-7	TRBJ2-3	-	16	-	CASSYPSQGRTDTQYF	TGTGCCAGCAGTTACCCCTCCCAGGGGAGAACAGATACGCAGTATTTT
TRBV5-1	TRBJ2-7	-	14	TRBD1	CASSSWTGSYEQYF	TGCGCCAGCAGCTCTTGGACAGGGTCCTACGAGCAGTACTTC
TRBV7-6	TRBJ2-7	-	15	-	CASSPHRVYESEQYF	TGTGCCAGCAGCCCTCACAGGGTGTACGAAAGCGAGCAGTACTTC
TRBV5-4	TRBJ1-4	-	17	TRBD1	CASSSGQGRGTNEKLFF	TGTGCCAGCAGCTCGGGACAGGGCCGTGGAACTAATGAAAAACTGTTTTTT
TRBV5-1	TRBJ2-2	-	14	-	CASSPVSVPGELFF	TGCGCCAGCAGCCCCGTCAGCGTGCCCGGGGAGCTGTTTTTT
TRBV11-1	TRBJ1-2	-	14	-	CASSLGPTQYGYTF	TGTGCCAGCAGCTTAGGTCCGACACAGTATGGCTACACCTTC
TRBV11-1	TRBJ2-3	-	15	-	CASSSGDLRTDTQYF	TGTGCCAGCAGCTCCGGGGACTTACGCACAGATACGCAGTATTTT
TRBV18	TRBJ1-6	-	16	-	CASSPDRGSYNSPLHF	TGTGCCAGCTCACCCGATCGTGGCTCCTATAATTCACCCCTCCACTTT
TRBV2	TRBJ2-7	-	16	-	CASRYGDFNSGYEQYF	TGTGCCAGCCGATACGGGGACTTCAACAGCGGCTACGAGCAGTACTTC
TRBV27	TRBJ2-7	-	14	TRBD1	CASSPDRGANEQYF	TGTGCCAGCAGTCCGGACAGGGGCGCGAACGAGCAGTACTTC
TRBV18	TRBJ2-3	-	20	TRBD2	CASSPTLGLAGGPSKDTQYF	TGTGCCAGCTCACCGACACTTGGACTAGCGGGAGGGCCTAGTAAAGATACGCAGTATTTT
TRBV7-2	TRBJ1-1	-	13	TRBD1	CASRDRLGTEAFF	TGTGCCAGCAGGGACAGGCTGGGGACTGAAGCTTTCTTT
TRBV4-3	TRBJ1-3	-	15	TRBD1	CASSPTGGSGNTIYF	TGCGCCAGCAGCCCGACAGGGGGCTCTGGAAACACCATATATTTT
TRBV2	TRBJ1-2	-	14	-	CASIRGGTNYGYTF	TGTGCCAGCATCCGGGGGGGTACTAACTATGGCTACACCTTC
TRBV6-5	TRBJ2-7	-	13	-	CASSPRAWYEQYF	TGTGCCAGCAGTCCCCGGGCCTGGTACGAGCAGTACTTC
TRBV6-5	TRBJ2-1	-	16	-	CASSFTSSNSYNEQFF	TGTGCCAGCAGTTTCACTAGTTCGAATTCCTACAATGAGCAGTTCTTC
TRBV28	TRBJ2-7	-	13	-	CASNQGKRNEQYF	TGTGCCAGCAACCAGGGGAAGAGAAACGAGCAGTACTTC
TRBV5-6	TRBJ1-1	-	14	-	CASSRRHLNTEAFF	TGTGCCAGCAGCCGTAGACATCTGAACACTGAAGCTTTCTTT
TRBV19	TRBJ2-1	-	16	-	CASSLQGVKGYNEQFF	TGTGCCAGTAGTCTACAAGGTGTTAAGGGCTACAATGAGCAGTTCTTC
TRBV27	TRBJ2-7	-	13	-	CASSDSPTYEQYF	TGTGCCAGCAGCGATTCCCCAACCTACGAGCAGTACTTC
TRBV19	TRBJ2-7	-	15	TRBD2	CASSPTVAGVYEQYF	TGTGCCAGTAGTCCTACAGTAGCGGGAGTCTACGAGCAGTACTTC
TRBV6-5	TRBJ1-1	-	14	TRBD1	CASSRTGLGTEAFF	TGTGCCAGCAGCCGGACAGGGTTGGGCACTGAAGCTTTCTTT
TRBV15	TRBJ1-2	-	14	TRBD1	CATSREGTGSGYTF	TGTGCCACCAGCAGAGAAGGGACAGGGAGTGGCTACACCTTC
TRBV7-2	TRBJ2-5	-	13	TRBD2	CATREGLVETQYF	TGTGCCACGCGGGAGGGGTTGGTAGAGACCCAGTACTTC
TRBV28	TRBJ1-2	once	13	-	CASSLIQGYGYTF	TGTGCCAGCAGTTTAATACAGGGTTATGGCTACACCTTC
TRBV27	TRBJ2-5	once	14	TRBD1	CASSSYRDRETQYF	TGTGCCAGCAGTTCCTACCGGGACAGGGAGACCCAGTACTTC
TRBV6-1	TRBJ1-6	-	18	-	CASSAGTPSSSYNSPLHF	TGTGCCAGCAGTGCCGGGACTCCCTCGAGCTCCTATAATTCACCCCTCCACTTT
TRBV10-3	TRBJ2-1	-	13	-	CAISESGLGEQFF	TGTGCCATCAGTGAGTCTGGGCTAGGGGAGCAGTTCTTC
TRBV18	TRBJ2-2	-	15	-	CASSPRTPNTGELFF	TGTGCCAGCTCACCTCGGACCCCGAACACCGGGGAGCTGTTTTTT
TRBV7-8	TRBJ1-1	once	13	-	CASSLWEVTEAFF	TGTGCCAGCAGCTTATGGGAGGTGACTGAAGCTTTCTTT
TRBV5-1	TRBJ2-2	-	16	TRBD1	CASRHRDREWTGELFF	TGCGCCAGCAGGCACCGGGACAGGGAATGGACCGGGGAGCTGTTTTTT
TRBV7-2	TRBJ2-3	-	14	-	CASSLAGFTDTQYF	TGTGCCAGCAGCTTGGCAGGCTTCACAGATACGCAGTATTTT
TRBV6-1	TRBJ2-5	-	16	TRBD2	CASSAFSGGAGETQYF	TGTGCCAGCAGTGCTTTCTCGGGGGGGGCAGGAGAGACCCAGTACTTC
TRBV10-3	TRBJ1-4	-	14	-	CAISESMGNEKLFF	TGTGCCATCAGTGAGTCGATGGGGAATGAAAAACTGTTTTTT
TRBV6-5	TRBJ2-7	-	15	TRBD2	CASSFDWGGNYEQYF	TGTGCCAGCAGCTTTGATTGGGGGGGGAACTACGAGCAGTACTTC
TRBV25-1	TRBJ1-2	-	15	TRBD1	CASSEADRQGGGYTF	TGTGCCAGCAGTGAAGCTGATAGACAGGGGGGAGGCTACACCTTC
TRBV7-9	TRBJ1-1	once	14	-	CASSLEQTNTEAFF	TGTGCCAGCAGCTTAGAGCAAACTAACACTGAAGCTTTCTTT